This is a list of T cell receptor beta chains from one sample in a study of T cells in Graves' hyperthyroidism and ophthalmopathy. One entry per CDR3 protein, called by TCRdb with MiXCR from the multiplex PCR reads. The table lists roughly 170,000 distinct CDR3 sequences, just under 9.5% of them singletons. Sequenced input: blood. The receptors here all came from a woman between 18 and 29 years old with Graves' hyperthyroidism that later progressed to Graves' ophthalmopathy. CDR3s include the opening cysteine and the closing phenylalanine or tryptophan. Each record gives: CDR3 protein, CDR3 DNA, clone size, D gene, J gene, V gene. D genes are given only for firm matches. Clone size appears in some rows only: once, few, many, or a class for an expanded clone.

CDR3aa: CASSRLTGGIYNEQFF
CDR3nt: TGTGCCAGCAGTCGTTTGACAGGGGGAATCTACAATGAGCAGTTCTTC
abundance: .
d_gene: TRBD1
j_gene: TRBJ2-1
v_gene: TRBV6-1

CDR3aa: CASSVRQDYGYTF
CDR3nt: TGTGCCAGCAGCGTAAGACAGGACTATGGCTACACCTTC
abundance: many
d_gene: .
j_gene: TRBJ1-2
v_gene: TRBV9

CDR3aa: CASSLRPDRVLQTQYF
CDR3nt: TGTGCCAGCAGCTTACGACCGGACAGGGTTCTTCAGACCCAGTACTTC
abundance: many
d_gene: TRBD1
j_gene: TRBJ2-5
v_gene: TRBV11-2

CDR3aa: CASSQGGSLAYEQYF
CDR3nt: TGTGCCAGCAGCCAAGGAGGAAGCCTTGCCTACGAGCAGTACTTC
abundance: few
d_gene: .
j_gene: TRBJ2-7
v_gene: TRBV3-1

CDR3aa: CASSQDATRGANTEAFF
CDR3nt: TGTGCCAGCAGCCAAGACGCTACGAGGGGGGCGAACACTGAAGCTTTCTTT
abundance: few
d_gene: .
j_gene: TRBJ1-1
v_gene: TRBV3-1

CDR3aa: CASTLTGNYGYTF
CDR3nt: TGTGCCAGCACCCTGACAGGAAACTATGGCTACACCTTC
abundance: .
d_gene: .
j_gene: TRBJ1-2
v_gene: TRBV28

CDR3aa: CASSLALNEQFF
CDR3nt: TGTGCCAGCAGCTTAGCCCTCAATGAGCAGTTCTTC
abundance: many
d_gene: .
j_gene: TRBJ2-1
v_gene: TRBV11-2

CDR3aa: CASLNRVGSYDTQYF
CDR3nt: TGTGCCAGCCTAAACCGGGTGGGGAGCTACGATACGCAGTATTTT
abundance: many
d_gene: .
j_gene: TRBJ2-3
v_gene: TRBV27

CDR3aa: CASSETLPNRALGTDTQYF
CDR3nt: TGTGCCAGCAGTGAAACCTTGCCAAACAGGGCTCTGGGAACAGATACGCAGTATTTT
abundance: .
d_gene: .
j_gene: TRBJ2-3
v_gene: TRBV25-1

CDR3aa: CASWTSGSFGYQETQYF
CDR3nt: TGTGCCAGCTGGACTAGCGGGAGCTTCGGGTACCAAGAGACCCAGTACTTC
abundance: many
d_gene: TRBD2
j_gene: TRBJ2-5
v_gene: TRBV27

CDR3aa: CASSRTGGHMNTEAFF
CDR3nt: TGTGCCAGCAGCCGGACAGGGGGCCACATGAACACTGAAGCTTTCTTT
abundance: many
d_gene: TRBD1
j_gene: TRBJ1-1
v_gene: TRBV7-9

CDR3aa: CASSTRGLAGGNEQFF
CDR3nt: TGTGCCAGTAGTACCAGAGGACTAGCGGGAGGCAATGAGCAGTTCTTC
abundance: few
d_gene: TRBD2
j_gene: TRBJ2-1
v_gene: TRBV19

CDR3aa: CASSLVGGSYNSPLHF
CDR3nt: TGTGCCAGCAGTTTAGTCGGGGGATCCTATAATTCACCCCTCCACTTT
abundance: few
d_gene: .
j_gene: TRBJ1-6
v_gene: TRBV27

CDR3aa: CATSGSEFADTQYF
CDR3nt: TGTGCCACCAGCGGGTCAGAGTTTGCAGATACGCAGTATTTT
abundance: many
d_gene: .
j_gene: TRBJ2-3
v_gene: TRBV15

CDR3aa: CASSLRAIQGTQYF
CDR3nt: TGTGCCAGCAGCTTGCGGGCCATCCAAGGGACCCAGTACTTC
abundance: many
d_gene: .
j_gene: TRBJ2-5
v_gene: TRBV5-6

CDR3aa: CAWSKRASGGAKKTQYF
CDR3nt: TGTGCCTGGAGTAAGCGGGCTAGCGGGGGGGCGAAAAAGACCCAGTACTTC
abundance: many
d_gene: TRBD2
j_gene: TRBJ2-5
v_gene: TRBV30

CDR3aa: CASSPTSGYNNEQFF
CDR3nt: TGTGCCAGCAGCCCGACTAGCGGATACAACAATGAGCAGTTCTTC
abundance: many
d_gene: TRBD2
j_gene: TRBJ2-1
v_gene: TRBV7-9

CDR3aa: CATSRIGKSNQPQHF
CDR3nt: TGTGCCACCAGCAGGATAGGGAAAAGCAATCAGCCCCAGCATTTT
abundance: many
d_gene: .
j_gene: TRBJ1-5
v_gene: TRBV15

CDR3aa: CAWSIGQGTRETQYF
CDR3nt: TGTGCCTGGAGTATTGGACAGGGGACGAGGGAGACCCAGTACTTC
abundance: many
d_gene: TRBD1
j_gene: TRBJ2-5
v_gene: TRBV30

CDR3aa: CASSLGAYSPRVANEQFF
CDR3nt: TGTGCCAGCAGCCTCGGGGCCTATAGTCCGAGAGTTGCAAATGAGCAGTTCTTC
abundance: many
d_gene: .
j_gene: TRBJ2-1
v_gene: TRBV7-9

CDR3aa: CASSPKSMNTEAFF
CDR3nt: TGTGCCAGCAGCCCCAAGTCCATGAACACTGAAGCTTTCTTT
abundance: many
d_gene: .
j_gene: TRBJ1-1
v_gene: TRBV3-1

CDR3aa: CASSRSGLAGAGGEQFF
CDR3nt: TGTGCCAGCAGCCGTTCGGGACTAGCGGGGGCGGGGGGTGAGCAGTTCTTC
abundance: many
d_gene: TRBD2
j_gene: TRBJ2-1
v_gene: TRBV7-3

CDR3aa: CASSQGLLQETQYF
CDR3nt: TGCGCCAGCAGCCAAGGGCTACTCCAAGAGACCCAGTACTTC
abundance: .
d_gene: .
j_gene: TRBJ2-5
v_gene: TRBV4-1

CDR3aa: CASSRSGNEKLFF
CDR3nt: TGTGCCAGCAGCCGGTCGGGTAATGAAAAACTGTTTTTT
abundance: many
d_gene: .
j_gene: TRBJ1-4
v_gene: TRBV7-9

CDR3aa: CASSETSTGANVLTF
CDR3nt: TGTGCCAGCAGTGAGACAAGCACTGGGGCCAACGTCCTGACTTTC
abundance: few
d_gene: .
j_gene: TRBJ2-6
v_gene: TRBV2

CDR3aa: CASSPVPGPPFQQYF
CDR3nt: TGTGCCAGCAGCCCGGTACCGGGACCACCGTTCCAGCAGTACTTC
abundance: many
d_gene: .
j_gene: TRBJ2-7
v_gene: TRBV27

CDR3aa: CASSLDPAGEETQYF
CDR3nt: TGTGCCAGCAGCCTGGACCCAGCGGGGGAAGAGACCCAGTACTTC
abundance: many
d_gene: TRBD2
j_gene: TRBJ2-5
v_gene: TRBV7-3